These 18 T cell receptor beta chains originate from one sample sequenced in a study of technical replicates of blood from several donors. The protocol was immunoSEQ multiplex PCR, while the TCRdb copy is restricted to in-frame clones and leaves out a portion. The data hold 75,000 to 90,000 clones, with approximately 96% observed a single time. The sample taken for sequencing was T cells isolated from PBMCs. The receptors stem from a human donor in good health.

This chain uses TRBV6-5 with TRBJ2-2; weak D call: TRBD1 (6 bases). This CDR3 is built from 15 residues. Germline V lookup: CDR1 MNHEY, CDR2 SVGAGI. Trimming cost V 4 bases and J 1 base, with 10 bases left between them. CDR3 nucleotide sequence: TGTGCCAGCAGTTTTGAAGGGGGGAACACCGGGGAGCTGTTTTTT. Protein product: CASSFEGGNTGELFF.

V is TRBV7-6 and J is TRBJ2-7, with a weak D call TRBD2 (6 bases). CDR3 size: 16 residues. Trimming removed 2 bases from V and 3 bases from J, with 17 bases in between. Germline CDR1 SGHVS, CDR2 FNYEAQ. The CDR3 DNA reads TGTGCCAGCAGCTTAAGGTCTTCTTCGGGGGTCTACGAGCAGTACTTC. This translates into CASSLRSSSGVYEQYF.

The chain is built from TRBV5-6 and TRBJ2-1; 10 positions agree with TRBD1. The V gene end was trimmed by 2 bases and the J gene end by 3 bases; junction bases not matched to a gene: 2. Germline CDR1 and CDR2: SGHDT and YYEEEE. CDR3 length equals 15 residues. The CDR3 DNA reads as TGTGCCAGCAGCTTAGGGACAGGGGTCTACAATGAGCAGTTCTTC. This sequence encodes CASSLGTGVYNEQFF.

The chain has TRBV4-1 and TRBJ2-1, with 10 bases that match TRBD2. The CDR3 spans 15 residues. The germline gives CDR1 MGHRA, CDR2 YSYEKL. J gave up 4 bases and V 6 bases, and 6 bases lay outside the gene matches. Here the CDR3 DNA reads TGCGCCAGCAGACTTAGCGGGAGGAGTTACAATGAGCAGTTCTTC. This codes for CASRLSGRSYNEQFF.

CDR3 protein: CASSLATGTEAFF. CDR3 DNA sequence: TGTGCCAGCAGCTTAGCCACGGGAACTGAAGCTTTCTTT. The chain uses TRBV5-8 and TRBJ1-1; D gene ambiguous. Germline CDR1 SGHTS, CDR2 YDEGEE. This CDR3 region has 13 residues. V lost 2 bases and J 5 bases, leaving 10 bases between the germline ends.

The V call is TRBV7-9, the J call TRBJ1-1; no reliable D call. V gave up 8 bases and J gave up 10 bases, with 14 bases separating them. The CDR3 has 11 residues. Germline CDR1 reads SEHNR; CDR2 reads FQNEAQ (reference sequence). The CDR3 bases are TGTGCCAGCCGCCTAATATCGAGAGCTTTCTTT. Its protein is CASRLISRAFF.

The chain is built from TRBV9 and TRBJ2-2, with D possibly matching TRBD1 (5 bases). The V end was cut by 0 bases, the J end by 4 bases, with 10 bases between. The CDR3 consists of 15 residues. From germline, CDR1 is SGDLS and CDR2 YYNGEE. The chain's CDR3 is CASSVVGQGTGELFF. Here the CDR3 DNA reads TGTGCCAGCAGCGTAGTAGGTCAGGGCACCGGGGAGCTGTTTTTT.

The chain couples TRBV11-2 to TRBJ2-1, with a weak D call TRBD2 (7 bases). The germline V gene has CDR1 SGHAT and CDR2 FQNNGV. Trimming cost V 5 bases and J 13 bases, with 12 bases left between them. The CDR3 length is 11 residues. The CDR3 is CASSEGGGQFF. DNA for the CDR3: TGTGCCAGCAGCGAAGGGGGGGGTCAGTTCTTC. The whole variable domain, filled in from reference TRBV11-2 and TRBJ2-1, reads EAGVAQSPRYKIIEKRQSVAFWCNPISGHATLYWYQQILGQGPKLLIQFQNNGVVDDSQLPKDRFSAERLKGVDSTLKIQPAKLEDSAVYLCASSEGGGQFFGPGTRLTVL.

V is TRBV25-1 and J is TRBJ1-4, with D possibly being TRBD1 (6 bases). There are 13 residues in the CDR3. Trimming removed 9 bases from V and 5 bases from J, with 13 bases in between. Germline V gene lookup returns CDR1 MGHDK and CDR2 SYGVNS. The CDR3 sequence: CASVGAVNEKLFF. CDR3 DNA: TGTGCCAGTGTGGGGGCAGTGAATGAAAAACTGTTTTTT.

The rearrangement uses TRBV7-6 and TRBJ2-7; 7 bases map to TRBD1. V gave up 5 bases and J gave up 2 bases; unmatched junction bases: 15. The CDR3 has 17 amino acids. CDR1 is SGHVS and CDR2 is FNYEAQ in the germline V gene. The CDR3 here is CASSLTPDGTATYEQYF. In nucleotides, the CDR3 is TGTGCCAGCAGCCTCACCCCCGACGGGACAGCCACCTACGAGCAGTACTTC. Looking up the rest from reference TRBV7-6 and TRBJ2-7 gives the full variable domain: GAGVSQSPRYKVTKRGQDVALRCDPISGHVSLYWYRQALGQGPEFLTYFNYEAQQDKSGLPNDRFSAERPEGSISTLTIQRTEQRDSAMYRCASSLTPDGTATYEQYFGPGTRLTVT.

This clone appeared a single time. The chain joins TRBV11-2 to TRBJ1-5; possible D gene TRBD1, 5 bases. V lost 5 bases to trimming and J lost 1 base, with 12 bases between them. Germline V lookup: CDR1 SGHAT, CDR2 FQNNGV. The CDR3 runs 15 residues. In DNA form, the CDR3 reads TGTGCCAGCAGCGACAGTTACCTAAGCAATCAGCCCCAGCATTTT. It yields the protein CASSDSYLSNQPQHF. The complete variable domain, with remaining parts taken from reference TRBV11-2 and TRBJ1-5, reads EAGVAQSPRYKIIEKRQSVAFWCNPISGHATLYWYQQILGQGPKLLIQFQNNGVVDDSQLPKDRFSAERLKGVDSTLKIQPAKLEDSAVYLCASSDSYLSNQPQHFGDGTRLSIL.

This chain connects TRBV30 to TRBJ1-1; D unclear. Looked up from germline, CDR1 is GTSNPN and CDR2 is SVGIG (reference sequence). Trimming took off 0 bases at V and 9 bases at J, with 8 bases between the two ends. The CDR3 loop spans 11 amino acids. Here the CDR3 reads CAWSVGGQAFF. In nucleotides, the CDR3 is TGTGCCTGGAGTGTAGGAGGGCAAGCTTTCTTT.

The chain links TRBV28 to TRBJ2-5; D is unresolved. The germline CDR1 and CDR2 sequences are MDHEN and SYDVKM. The CDR3 extends over 14 amino acids. Trimming stripped 3 bases from V and 3 bases from J, with 11 bases between. Written as DNA, the CDR3 is TGTGCCAGCAGTTTTAATTGGTTAGAAGAGACCCAGTACTTC. Its translation is CASSFNWLEETQYF.

The gene calls are TRBV19 and TRBJ1-2, with 9 bases lining up with TRBD1. CDR1 LNHDA and CDR2 SQIVND come from the germline V gene (reference sequence). CDR3 size: 15 residues. With V trimmed by 5 bases and J by 8 bases, 12 bases remained unmatched. The CDR3 protein is CASSLLGQGKRGYTF. The DNA of the CDR3 is TGTGCCAGTAGTCTTCTAGGACAGGGGAAGCGAGGCTACACCTTC.

The genes are TRBV29-1 and TRBJ2-1, with 14 positions matching TRBD2. CDR3 size: 14 residues. The germline V gene has CDR1 SQVTM and CDR2 ANQGSEA. Trimming at V came to 5 bases and at J to 6 bases, leaving 3 bases not matched to a gene. DNA for the CDR3: TGCAGCGTTCCGGGACTAGCGGGAGTCAATGAGCAGTTCTTC. Translation: CSVPGLAGVNEQFF.

J is TRBJ2-1 and V is TRBV7-9; 7 nucleotides align to TRBD1. The V gene's germline CDR1 is SEHNR and CDR2 FQNEAQ (reference sequence). Germline trimming cut 8 bases from V and 3 bases from J; bases unmatched to any gene: 4. The CDR3 spans 13 residues. This CDR3 reads CASRDRDYNEQFF. DNA for the CDR3: TGTGCCAGCCGAGACAGGGACTACAATGAGCAGTTCTTC.

The rearrangement joins TRBV19 to TRBJ2-2, with a tentative D call TRBD2 (5 bases). CDR3 size: 14 residues. From germline, CDR1 is LNHDA and CDR2 SQIVND (reference sequence). The V and J ends lost 4 bases and 2 bases respectively, with 8 bases between them. CDR3 bases: TGTGCCAGTAGTACCCGGGGTAACACCGGGGAGCTGTTTTTT. It is translated as CASSTRGNTGELFF.

V is TRBV10-3 and J is TRBJ2-7, with 7 bases that match TRBD2. The germline V gene has CDR1 ENHRY and CDR2 SYGVKD. With V trimmed by 3 bases and J by 4 bases, 6 bases remained unmatched. The CDR3 covers 14 residues. In DNA form, the CDR3 reads TGTGCCATCAGTGACGGGCGGGAGCGGTACGAGCAGTACTTC. This translates into CAISDGRERYEQYF.